A single sample is the source of the 16 T cell receptor beta chains below, sequenced in a study of cytomegalovirus exposure and HLA in healthy donors. Assay used: immunoSEQ multiplex PCR; TCRdb lists only in-frame clones, some missing. The data contain around 120,000 clones, about 87% of them singletons. Sequenced sample: PBMCs. The receptors come from a man between 18 and 35 years old in good health and CMV-seronegative.

This clone is a singleton in its sample. The chain recombines TRBV10-3 with TRBJ1-3; the D is unclear. Germline V CDR1 and CDR2: ENHRY, SYGVKD. CDR3 length equals 17 residues. The ends were cut back, 2 bases at V and 0 bases at J, with 14 bases in the middle. The DNA for the CDR3 is TGTGCCATCAGTGAGACCGATACAGTTTACTCTGGAAACACCATATATTTT. The encoded protein is CAISETDTVYSGNTIYF.

The J gene is TRBJ1-6, the V gene TRBV28, with D maybe TRBD1 (5 bases). Trimming removed 3 bases from V and 10 bases from J, with 10 bases in between. The CDR3 is 13 amino acids. Germline V gives CDR1 MDHEN, CDR2 SYDVKM. The CDR3 here is CASSLQGKSPLHF. For the CDR3, the DNA is TGTGCCAGCAGTTTGCAGGGAAAATCACCCCTCCACTTT.

The J gene is TRBJ1-3, the V gene TRBV30; D ambiguous. The V and J ends lost 1 base and 4 bases respectively, with 8 bases between them. This CDR3 spans 13 amino acids. Germline V gene sequence: CDR1 GTSNPN, CDR2 SVGIG (reference sequence). This chain's CDR3 is CAWSDIRGNTIYF. The CDR3 coding sequence is TGTGCCTGGAGTGATATTCGGGGAAACACCATATATTTT.

This chain connects TRBV5-1 to TRBJ2-2; D may be TRBD1 (6 bases). The CDR3 is 17 residues long. CDR1 is SGHRS and CDR2 is YFSETQ in the germline V gene. Between the trimmed V and J ends, which lost 5 bases and 0 bases, there was a span of 17 bases. CDR3 bases: TGCGCCAGCAGTCGAACCGGGACACCCGCGAACACCGGGGAGCTGTTTTTT. This gives the protein CASSRTGTPANTGELFF.

The genes are TRBV19 and TRBJ2-5, with 8 bases that match TRBD2. The CDR3 covers 15 residues. With V trimmed by 3 bases and J by 2 bases, 5 bases remained unmatched. The germline V gene has CDR1 LNHDA and CDR2 SQIVND (reference sequence). CDR3 sequence reads: CASSMSSGRQETQYF. The CDR3 region has the DNA TGTGCCAGTAGTATGTCGAGCGGGAGACAAGAGACCCAGTACTTC.

V is TRBV7-6 and J is TRBJ1-2; 7 bases fit TRBD1. Germline CDR1 SGHVS, CDR2 FNYEAQ. CDR3 size: 13 residues. The junction had 5 bases not matched to a gene; V was cut back by 4 bases and J by 6 bases. As DNA, the CDR3 is TGTGCCAGCAGCTACACAACAGGGGATGGCTACACCTTC. Encoded protein: CASSYTTGDGYTF.

Only a few counts were recorded for this clone. This sequence joins TRBV5-4 and TRBJ1-1, with 7 bases fitting TRBD1. The CDR3 is 15 amino acids. Germline values: CDR1 SGHNT, CDR2 YYREEE (reference sequence). The V and J ends lost 4 bases and 1 base, in that order; junction bases with no gene match: 7. The CDR3 nucleotides read TGTGCCAGCAGCGCAAAGGGACAGTCGAACACTGAAGCTTTCTTT. This gives the protein CASSAKGQSNTEAFF.

This sequence joins TRBV1 and TRBJ2-7; the DNA was not used to check the table's D call, TRBD2. TRBV1 is a recognized pseudogene. This CDR3 spans 16 amino acids. The CDR3 sequence: CTSSLDPGRGAVEQYF. CDR3 nucleotide sequence: TGCACCAGCAGCCTAGACCCCGGGCGGGGGGCGGTCGAGCAGTACTTC.

V usage is TRBV14 and J usage is TRBJ2-5, with 7 bases aligning to TRBD1. V trimming: 4 bases; J trimming: 5 bases; junction bases outside the gene matches: 7. The germline V gene encodes CDR1 SGHDN and CDR2 FVKESK. The CDR3 consists of 14 residues. The DNA of the CDR3 is TGTGCCAGCAGCCTAAGACAGGGTTTCGAGACCCAGTACTTC. Protein sequence: CASSLRQGFETQYF.

V gene TRBV18 combines with J gene TRBJ1-2; possibly TRBD1 for D (5 bases). V was clipped by 3 bases and J by 4 bases, with 12 bases between them. This CDR3 has 14 residues. Germline CDR1 KGHSH, CDR2 LQKENI. The CDR3 coding sequence is TGTGCCAGCTCACCTCTGGACAAACCCTATGGCTACACCTTC. It encodes CASSPLDKPYGYTF.

The rearrangement uses TRBV19 and TRBJ1-1, with 11 positions matching TRBD1. J gave up 7 bases and V 8 bases, and 6 bases lay outside the gene matches. Per the germline V gene, CDR1 is LNHDA and CDR2 is SQIVND (reference sequence). The CDR3 extends over 13 amino acids. CDR3 region: CASSDRGLNEAFF. As DNA, the CDR3 is TGTGCCAGTTCGGACAGGGGGCTGAATGAAGCTTTCTTT.

The chain links TRBV5-1 to TRBJ2-7, with TRBD2 matching over 9 bases. Germline CDR1 SGHRS, CDR2 YFSETQ. With 3 bases clipped from V and 5 bases from J, the junction kept 6 bases outside the gene matches. There are 14 residues in the CDR3. CDR3 DNA sequence: TGCGCCAGCAGCTGGACCAGCGGGAGGAACGAGCAGTACTTC. Translation: CASSWTSGRNEQYF.

The chain uses TRBV19 and TRBJ1-3, with 7 bases identical to TRBD1. The CDR3 is 15 amino acids. Germline V gene lookup returns CDR1 LNHDA and CDR2 SQIVND (reference sequence). The ends lost 3 bases at V and 0 bases at J; junction bases unmatched: 2. The CDR3 DNA reads TGTGCCAGTAGTATGGGGACAGCCTCTGGAAACACCATATATTTT. Translation gives CASSMGTASGNTIYF. The variable domain in full, with the rest retrieved from reference TRBV19 and TRBJ1-3, is DGGITQSPKYLFRKEGQNVTLSCEQNLNHDAMYWYRQDPGQGLRLIYYSQIVNDFQKGDIAEGYSVSREKKESFPLTVTSAQKNPTAFYLCASSMGTASGNTIYFGEGSWLTVV.

This clone was recorded only once. This chain links TRBV5-4 with TRBJ2-1; no reliable D call. V was shortened by 0 bases and J by 0 bases, with 10 bases between the two germline ends. The CDR3 is 16 residues long. Germline V gene sequence: CDR1 SGHNT, CDR2 YYREEE (reference sequence). The CDR3 reads CASSLEARLSYNEQFF. The CDR3 region has the DNA TGTGCCAGCAGCTTGGAGGCCAGACTCTCCTACAATGAGCAGTTCTTC.

The chain links TRBV19 to TRBJ2-3, with D perhaps TRBD1 (5 bases). This CDR3 spans 15 amino acids. The germline V gene has CDR1 LNHDA and CDR2 SQIVND (reference sequence). The germline V and J ends were trimmed by 3 bases and 6 bases, with 16 bases remaining between them. CDR3 amino acids: CASSILPTGGDTQYF. The CDR3 region has the DNA TGTGCCAGTAGTATCCTCCCTACAGGTGGCGATACGCAGTATTTT.

This chain connects TRBV28 to TRBJ1-3; the D is unclear. CDR1 is MDHEN, CDR2 SYDVKM, per germline. The V and J ends lost 4 bases and 5 bases respectively, with 21 bases between them. This CDR3 comprises 17 residues. The CDR3 here is CASSSLDDGLIRNTIYF. CDR3 in DNA: TGTGCCAGCAGTTCCCTAGATGACGGATTAATTAGAAACACCATATATTTT.